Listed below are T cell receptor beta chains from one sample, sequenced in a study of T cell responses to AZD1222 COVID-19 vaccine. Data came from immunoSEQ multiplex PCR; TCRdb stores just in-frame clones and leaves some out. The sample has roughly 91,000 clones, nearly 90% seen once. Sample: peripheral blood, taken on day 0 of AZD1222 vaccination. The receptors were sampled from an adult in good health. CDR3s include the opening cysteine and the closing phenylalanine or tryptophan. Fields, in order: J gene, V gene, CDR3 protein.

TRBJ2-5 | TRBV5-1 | CASSLLGQGNEETQYF
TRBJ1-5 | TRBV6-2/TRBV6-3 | CASSSTGWRLSNQPQHF
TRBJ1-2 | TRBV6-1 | CASSEAGRGLRTYGYTF
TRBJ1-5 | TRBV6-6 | CASSYGQGGQPQHF
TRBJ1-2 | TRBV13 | CASSLSPGTGGHYGYTF
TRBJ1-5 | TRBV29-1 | CSVQTARNNQPQHF
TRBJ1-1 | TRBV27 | CASSLTGRLTEAFF
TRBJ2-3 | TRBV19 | CASSIDLTDTQYF
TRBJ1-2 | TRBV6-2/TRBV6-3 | CASSIRTGGSGYGYTF
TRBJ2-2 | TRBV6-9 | CASSYSLGTGELFF
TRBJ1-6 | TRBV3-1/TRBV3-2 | CASSQVEYSPLHF
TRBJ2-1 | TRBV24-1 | CATSDSRDRPYNEQFF
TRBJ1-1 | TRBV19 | CASSLQGWGPEAFF
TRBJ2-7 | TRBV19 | CASSLGTQYEQYF
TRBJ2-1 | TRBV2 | CASSVTGLAAEQFF
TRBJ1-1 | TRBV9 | CASSVVMGTEAFF
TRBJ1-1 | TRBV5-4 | CASRSQGLPEAFF
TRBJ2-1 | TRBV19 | CASSDTDGPYNEQFF
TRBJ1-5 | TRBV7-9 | CASSLRGNNQPQHF
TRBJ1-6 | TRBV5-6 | CASSTQGRQNSPLHF
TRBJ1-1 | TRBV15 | CATSRGIGVRDTEAFF
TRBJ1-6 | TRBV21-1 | CASKTYNSPLHF
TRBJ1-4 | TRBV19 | CASSPRDRGSTNEKLFF
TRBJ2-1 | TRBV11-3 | CASSASTGTSGPSSYNEQFF
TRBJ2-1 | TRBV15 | CATSRDPGVDEQFF
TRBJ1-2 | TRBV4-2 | CASRPFTGTGNYGYTF
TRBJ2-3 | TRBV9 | CASSLRSTDTQYF
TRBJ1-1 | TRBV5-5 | CASSQDAENTEAFF
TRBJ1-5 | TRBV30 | CAWSAGGGGNQPQHF
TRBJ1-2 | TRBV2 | CASTRGVGNYGYTF
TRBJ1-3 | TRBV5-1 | CASSVGTEGNTIYF
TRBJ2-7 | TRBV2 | CASSEIQAETYEQYF
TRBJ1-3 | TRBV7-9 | CASSFTQGTSSGNTIYF
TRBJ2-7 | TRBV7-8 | CASSLSGTYLYEQYF
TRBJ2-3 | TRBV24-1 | CATSDPGTRGTDTQYF
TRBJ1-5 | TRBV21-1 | CASSPLMRPGRGRHPSNQPQHF
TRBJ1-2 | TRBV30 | CAWSGWDRAGYTF
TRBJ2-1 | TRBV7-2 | CASSLIALAASYNEQFF
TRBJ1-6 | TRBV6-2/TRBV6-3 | CASSFTGGNSPLHF